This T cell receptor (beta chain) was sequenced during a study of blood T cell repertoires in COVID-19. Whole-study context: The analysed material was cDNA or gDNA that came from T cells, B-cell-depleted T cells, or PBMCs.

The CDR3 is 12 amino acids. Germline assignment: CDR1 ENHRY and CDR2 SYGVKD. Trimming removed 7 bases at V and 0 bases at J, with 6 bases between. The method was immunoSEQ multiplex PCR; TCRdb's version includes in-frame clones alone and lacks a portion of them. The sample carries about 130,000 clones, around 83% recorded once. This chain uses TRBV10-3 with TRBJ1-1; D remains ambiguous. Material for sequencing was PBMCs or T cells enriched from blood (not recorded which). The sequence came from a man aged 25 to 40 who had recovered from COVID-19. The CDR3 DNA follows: TGTGCCATCATGGGCATGAACACTGAAGCTTTCTTT. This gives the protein CAIMGMNTEAFF.